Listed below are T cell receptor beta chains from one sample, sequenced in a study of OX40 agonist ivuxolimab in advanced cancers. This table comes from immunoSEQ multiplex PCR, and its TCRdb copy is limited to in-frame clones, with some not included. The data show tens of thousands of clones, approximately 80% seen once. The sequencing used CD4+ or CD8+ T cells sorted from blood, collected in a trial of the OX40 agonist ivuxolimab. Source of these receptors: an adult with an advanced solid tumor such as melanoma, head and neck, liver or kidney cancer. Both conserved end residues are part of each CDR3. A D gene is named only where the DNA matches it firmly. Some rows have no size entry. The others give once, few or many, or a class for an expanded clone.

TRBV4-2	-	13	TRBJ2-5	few	TGTGCCAGCAGCCAACAGTACCAAGAGACCCAGTACTTC	CASSQQYQETQYF
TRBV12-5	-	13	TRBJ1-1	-	TGTGCTAGTGGTTTGGAGGTGGGCACTGAAGCTTTCTTT	CASGLEVGTEAFF
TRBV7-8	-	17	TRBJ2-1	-	TGTGCCAGCAGCTTCTTGGCGGGGACCTACTCCTACAATGAGCAGTTCTTC	CASSFLAGTYSYNEQFF
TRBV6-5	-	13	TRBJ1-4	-	TGTGCCAGCAGTTATCTCCCCCGTGAAAAACTGTTTTTT	CASSYLPREKLFF
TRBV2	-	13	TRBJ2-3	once	TGTGCCAGCACCTTAGACAACACAGATACGCAGTATTTT	CASTLDNTDTQYF
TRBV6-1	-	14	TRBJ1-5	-	TGTGCCAGCAGTGAAGGAGGGGATCCAATGTCCCAGCATTTT	CASSEGGDPMSQHF
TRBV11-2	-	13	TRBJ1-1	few	TGTGCCAGCAGCTTTTCCATGAACACTGAAGCTTTCTTT	CASSFSMNTEAFF
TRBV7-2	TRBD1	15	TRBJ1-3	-	TGTGCCAGCAGCCTTAGTGGGCAGGGGGCGAACACCATATATTTT	CASSLSGQGANTIYF
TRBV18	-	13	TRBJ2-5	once	TGTGCCAGCTCACCGTACCTAGGAGAGACCCAGTACTTC	CASSPYLGETQYF
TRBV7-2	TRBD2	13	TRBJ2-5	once	TGTGCCAGCACCGCGGGAGGGCAAGAGACCCAGTACTTC	CASTAGGQETQYF
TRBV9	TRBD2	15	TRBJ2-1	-	TGTGCCAGCAGCGTAGATACGGGGGGGCGGAGTGAGCAGTTCTTC	CASSVDTGGRSEQFF
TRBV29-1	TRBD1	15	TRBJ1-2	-	TGCAGCGACTTGGACAGGGGGCGCATCGTCTATGGCTACACCTTC	CSDLDRGRIVYGYTF
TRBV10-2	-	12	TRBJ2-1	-	TGCGCCACCGATCGCTCCTACAATGAGCAGTTCTTC	CATDRSYNEQFF
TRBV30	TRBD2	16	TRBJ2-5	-	TGTGCCTGGAGCGATCCGCTAGCGGCCACCCAAGAGACCCAGTACTTC	CAWSDPLAATQETQYF
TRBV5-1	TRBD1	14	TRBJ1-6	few	TGCGCCAGCAGCATGATGGGACAGGGCTATCCCCTCCACTTT	CASSMMGQGYPLHF
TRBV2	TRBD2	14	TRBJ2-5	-	TGTGCCAGCAGCCCGGGACTAGTGAGGGAGACCCAGTACTTC	CASSPGLVRETQYF
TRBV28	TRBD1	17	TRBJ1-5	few	TGTGCCAGCAGTTTCGGACAGGCCTTTGATAGCAATCAGCCCCAGCATTTT	CASSFGQAFDSNQPQHF
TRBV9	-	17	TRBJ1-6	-	TGTGCCAGCAGCGTAGAAGGCGGGGGAACCGTTAATTCACCCCTCCACTTT	CASSVEGGGTVNSPLHF
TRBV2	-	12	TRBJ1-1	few	TGTGCCAGCACTGGAGGGTTCACTGAAGCTTTCTTT	CASTGGFTEAFF
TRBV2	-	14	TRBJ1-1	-	TGTGCCAGCAGTGCAGGACAGATGGGGACTGAAGCTTTCTTT	CASSAGQMGTEAFF
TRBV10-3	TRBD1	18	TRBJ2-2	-	TGTGCCATCAGTGATATGGGATTCAGGGGGCGCGACACCGGGGAGCTGTTTTTT	CAISDMGFRGRDTGELFF
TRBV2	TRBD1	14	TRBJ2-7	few	TGTGCCAGCAGTTCAGGGGGTCTTTCCTACGAGCAGTACTTC	CASSSGGLSYEQYF
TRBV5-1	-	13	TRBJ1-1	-	TGCGCCAGCAGCCCCTTCGGAGGGACTGAAGCTTTCTTT	CASSPFGGTEAFF
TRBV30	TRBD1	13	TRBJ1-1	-	TGTGCCTGGAGGGACAGGGGCTGGACTGAAGCTTTCTTT	CAWRDRGWTEAFF
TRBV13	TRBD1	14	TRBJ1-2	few	TGTGCCAGCAGCTTCCCAGGGGGAGGCTATGGCTACACCTTC	CASSFPGGGYGYTF
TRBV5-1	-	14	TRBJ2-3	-	TGCGCCAGCAGCGGACGGGCCCAGGGGGATACGCAGTATTTT	CASSGRAQGDTQYF
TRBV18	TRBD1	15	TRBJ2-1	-	TGTGCCAGCTCCGGAGGACAGGGTGGAAACAATGAGCAGTTCTTC	CASSGGQGGNNEQFF
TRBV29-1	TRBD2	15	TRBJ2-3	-	TGCAGCTGCCTCTCCCAGCGGGGGGTCTCTGGAACGCAGTATTTT	CSCLSQRGVSGTQYF
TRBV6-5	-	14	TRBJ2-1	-	TGTGCCAGCAGTTACCCGGGGTCCTACAATGAGCAGTTCTTC	CASSYPGSYNEQFF
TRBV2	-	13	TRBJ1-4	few	TGTGCCACTAAGCGCGGAACTAATGAAAAACTGTTTTTT	CATKRGTNEKLFF
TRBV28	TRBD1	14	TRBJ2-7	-	TGTGCCAGCGCAACAGGGGGTTTGAGCTACGAGCAGTACTTC	CASATGGLSYEQYF
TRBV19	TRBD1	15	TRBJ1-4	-	TGTGCCAGTAGTCCCCGACAGGGGTCTGAGGAAAAACTGTTTTTT	CASSPRQGSEEKLFF